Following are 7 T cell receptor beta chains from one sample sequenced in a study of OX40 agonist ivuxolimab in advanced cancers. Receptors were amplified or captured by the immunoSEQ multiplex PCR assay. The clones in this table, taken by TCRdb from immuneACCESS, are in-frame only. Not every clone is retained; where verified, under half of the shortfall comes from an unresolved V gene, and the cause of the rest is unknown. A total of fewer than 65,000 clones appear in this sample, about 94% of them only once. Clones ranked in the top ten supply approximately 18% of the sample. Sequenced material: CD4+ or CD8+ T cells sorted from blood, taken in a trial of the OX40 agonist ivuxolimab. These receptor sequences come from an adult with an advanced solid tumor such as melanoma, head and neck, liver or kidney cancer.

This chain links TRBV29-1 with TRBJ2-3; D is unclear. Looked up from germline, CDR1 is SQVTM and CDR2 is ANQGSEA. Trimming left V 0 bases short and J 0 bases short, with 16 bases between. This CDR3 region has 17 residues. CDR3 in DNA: TGCAGCGTTGAAGATCCCACGGGCCCTCAGAGCACAGATACGCAGTATTTT. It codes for CSVEDPTGPQSTDTQYF.

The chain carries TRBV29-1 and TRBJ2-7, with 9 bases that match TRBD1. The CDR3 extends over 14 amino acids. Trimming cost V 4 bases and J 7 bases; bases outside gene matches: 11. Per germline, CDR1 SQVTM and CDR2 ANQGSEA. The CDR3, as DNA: TGCAGCGTTGGCGGGACAGGGTTATGGGAGGAGCAGTACTTC. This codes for CSVGGTGLWEEQYF.

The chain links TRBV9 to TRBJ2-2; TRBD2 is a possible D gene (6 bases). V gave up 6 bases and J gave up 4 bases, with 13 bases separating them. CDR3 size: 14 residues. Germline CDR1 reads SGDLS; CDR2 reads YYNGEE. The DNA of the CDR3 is TGTGCCAGCATGGAGGGTTCGGGCACCGGGGAGCTGTTTTTT. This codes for CASMEGSGTGELFF. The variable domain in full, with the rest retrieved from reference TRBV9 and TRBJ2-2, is DSGVTQTPKHLITATGQRVTLRCSPRSGDLSVYWYQQSLDQGLQFLIQYYNGEERAKGNILERFSAQQFPDLHSELNLSSLELGDSALYFCASMEGSGTGELFFGEGSRLTVL.

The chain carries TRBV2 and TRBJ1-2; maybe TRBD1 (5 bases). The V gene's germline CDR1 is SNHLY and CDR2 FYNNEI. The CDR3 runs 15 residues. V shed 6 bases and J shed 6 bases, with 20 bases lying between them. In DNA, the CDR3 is TGTGCCAGCAGCGAAAGCCGGACACCGAGGAATGGCTACACCTTC. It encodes CASSESRTPRNGYTF.

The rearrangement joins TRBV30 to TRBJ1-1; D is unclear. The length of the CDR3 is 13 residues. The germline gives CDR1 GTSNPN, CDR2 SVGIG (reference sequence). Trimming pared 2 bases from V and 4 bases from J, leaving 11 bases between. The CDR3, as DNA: TGTGCCTGGAGTACCTCCCGGATCACTGAAGCTTTCTTT. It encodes CAWSTSRITEAFF. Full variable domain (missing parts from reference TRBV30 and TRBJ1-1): SQTIHQWPATLVQPVGSPLSLECTVEGTSNPNLYWYRQAAGRGLQLLFYSVGIGQISSEVPQNLSASRPQDRQFILSSKKLLLSDSGFYLCAWSTSRITEAFFGQGTRLTVV.

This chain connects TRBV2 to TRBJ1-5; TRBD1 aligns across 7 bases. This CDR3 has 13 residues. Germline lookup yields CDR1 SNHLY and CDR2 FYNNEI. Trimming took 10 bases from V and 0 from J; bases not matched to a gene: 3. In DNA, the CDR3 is TGTGCCATAGCAGGGGGTAGCAATCAGCCCCAGCATTTT. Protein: CAIAGGSNQPQHF.

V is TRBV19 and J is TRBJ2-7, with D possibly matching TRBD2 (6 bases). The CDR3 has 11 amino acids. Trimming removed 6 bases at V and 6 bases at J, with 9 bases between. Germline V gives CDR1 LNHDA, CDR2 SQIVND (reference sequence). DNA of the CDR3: TGTGCCAGTAGGGAGGGGCCCGAGCAGTACTTC. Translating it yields CASREGPEQYF.